Listed below are T cell receptor beta chains from one sample, sequenced in a study of shared clonotypes between healthy human individuals. The protocol was immunoSEQ multiplex PCR, while the TCRdb copy is restricted to in-frame clones and leaves out a portion. The sample shows about 680,000 clones, about 90% of them seen only once. Sequencing used naive CD8+ T cells sorted from blood. Receptor source: a man aged 30-40 years in good health. CDR3s include the opening cysteine and the closing phenylalanine or tryptophan. Each record gives: V gene, D gene, clone size, J gene, CDR3 protein, CDR3 DNA. A D gene is named only where the DNA matches it firmly. Where a row states a size, it is once, few, many or the class of an expanded clone; other rows omit it.

>TRBV7-9|-|-|TRBJ1-3
CASSKRQGRNTIYF
TGTGCCAGCAGTAAGCGGCAGGGGAGAAACACCATATATTTT
>TRBV28|TRBD1|-|TRBJ2-7
CASSSALLTGGYEQYF
TGTGCCAGCAGCAGCGCTTTACTGACAGGGGGCTACGAGCAGTACTTC
>TRBV6-6|-|-|TRBJ2-7
CASRGGEQYF
TGTGCCAGTAGAGGGGGCGAGCAGTACTTC
>TRBV5-1|TRBD1|-|TRBJ2-3
CASRFRTGHTDTQYF
TGCGCCAGCAGATTTCGGACAGGCCACACAGATACGCAGTATTTT
>TRBV2|-|-|TRBJ2-3
CASSMDSYTDTQYF
TGTGCCAGCTCAATGGACTCTTACACAGATACGCAGTATTTT
>TRBV9|TRBD2|-|TRBJ2-1
CASSVSGAPYNEQFF
TGTGCCAGCAGCGTTAGCGGGGCGCCCTACAATGAGCAGTTCTTC
>TRBV2|-|-|TRBJ1-5
CASRGETQHF
TGTGCCAGCAGGGGGGAGACCCAGCATTTT
>TRBV30|-|once|TRBJ2-1
CAWSVESGFGEQFF
TGTGCCTGGAGTGTAGAATCGGGGTTCGGTGAGCAGTTCTTC
>TRBV5-4|TRBD2|-|TRBJ2-7
CASSLGLAGDLWGYEQYF
TGTGCCAGCAGCTTAGGACTAGCGGGAGATCTATGGGGCTACGAGCAGTACTTC
>TRBV14|-|-|TRBJ2-4
CASNEERPRDIQYF
TGTGCCAGCAACGAGGAACGGCCTCGGGACATTCAGTACTTC
>TRBV28|TRBD1|-|TRBJ2-7
CASSSGTGTYEQYF
TGTGCCAGCAGCTCCGGGACAGGGACTTACGAGCAGTACTTC
>TRBV28|-|-|TRBJ1-5
CASSGRSNQPQHF
TGTGCCAGCAGCGGACGGAGCAATCAGCCCCAGCATTTT
>TRBV27|-|-|TRBJ2-1
CASSLGSEQFF
TGTGCCAGCAGTTTAGGGAGCGAGCAGTTCTTC
>TRBV27|-|-|TRBJ1-4
CASSLDEGGKLFF
TGTGCCAGCAGTTTAGATGAGGGAGGAAAACTGTTTTTT
>TRBV28|-|once|TRBJ1-1
CASRRRRVNTEAFF
TGTGCCAGCAGGCGAAGACGGGTTAACACTGAAGCTTTCTTT
>TRBV7-9|-|-|TRBJ2-1
CASSFPPTFSYNEQFF
TGTGCCAGCAGCTTTCCCCCCACTTTCTCCTACAATGAGCAGTTCTTC
>TRBV5-8|TRBD2|-|TRBJ2-5
CASSHPQQRGYETQYF
TGTGCCAGCAGCCATCCACAACAGCGGGGATATGAGACCCAGTACTTC
>TRBV11-2|-|-|TRBJ1-2
CASSSDGIYGYTF
TGTGCCAGCAGCTCAGACGGAATCTACGGCTACACCTTC
>TRBV7-8|TRBD1|-|TRBJ1-1
CASSNNAGGRVNTEAFF
TGTGCCAGCAGCAATAATGCAGGGGGAAGGGTGAACACTGAAGCTTTCTTT
>TRBV7-9|TRBD2|-|TRBJ2-7
CASRGPSSGRALYEQYF
TGTGCCAGCAGGGGTCCCTCTAGCGGGAGGGCCCTCTACGAGCAGTACTTC
>TRBV6-5|TRBD1|-|TRBJ1-3
CASSLDRVPSGNTIYF
TGTGCCAGCAGTTTAGACAGGGTGCCTTCTGGAAACACCATATATTTT
>TRBV4-3|TRBD2|-|TRBJ2-2
CASSTSGRGIGELFF
TGCGCCAGCAGTACTAGCGGGAGGGGGATCGGGGAGCTGTTTTTT
>TRBV7-9|-|once|TRBJ2-7
CASTGWIQGYEQYF
TGTGCCAGCACGGGCTGGATTCAGGGCTACGAGCAGTACTTC
>TRBV6-5|-|-|TRBJ2-1
CASSYGGRGYNEQFF
TGTGCCAGCAGTTATGGGGGGAGGGGGTACAATGAGCAGTTCTTC
>TRBV6-5|-|-|TRBJ2-1
CASRPADRLFDEQFF
TGTGCCAGCAGACCGGCCGACCGGTTATTCGATGAGCAGTTCTTC
>TRBV7-2|-|-|TRBJ2-3
CASSLGVWGESTDTQYF
TGTGCCAGCAGCTTAGGGGTCTGGGGAGAATCCACAGATACGCAGTATTTT
>TRBV29-1|-|once|TRBJ2-7
CSVVKRRQGGDEQYF
TGCAGCGTTGTTAAAAGGAGACAGGGAGGGGACGAGCAGTACTTC
>TRBV10-1|TRBD2|-|TRBJ2-1
CASSDGAGGSFEQFF
TGCGCCAGCAGTGATGGAGCGGGAGGGTCTTTTGAGCAGTTCTTC
>TRBV7-8|-|-|TRBJ2-7
CASSFRTTGENSIF
TGTGCCAGCAGCTTCAGAACGACGGGCGAGAACTCAATCTTC
>TRBV10-2|-|-|TRBJ2-4
CASNSGNVIQYF
TGCGCCAGCAACTCAGGGAATGTCATTCAGTACTTC
>TRBV6-1|TRBD1|-|TRBJ2-5
CASSEAAGGGQTQYF
TGTGCCAGCAGTGAGGCTGCAGGGGGTGGACAGACCCAGTACTTC
>TRBV27|TRBD2|-|TRBJ2-3
CASSTGGMGTDTQYF
TGTGCCAGCAGTACGGGGGGGATGGGCACAGATACGCAGTATTTT
>TRBV14|-|-|TRBJ1-1
CASSQFPVQYEAFF
TGTGCCAGCAGCCAATTCCCAGTGCAGTATGAAGCTTTCTTT
>TRBV7-9|TRBD1|-|TRBJ2-1
CASSRAAGGVGGHNEQFF
TGTGCCAGCAGCCGGGCGGCAGGGGGCGTAGGCGGCCACAATGAGCAGTTCTTC
>TRBV5-1|TRBD2|-|TRBJ2-3
CASSPGLAGGHSDTQYF
TGCGCCAGCAGCCCCGGACTAGCGGGAGGGCATAGTGATACGCAGTATTTT
>TRBV18|TRBD2|-|TRBJ2-7
CASSPPGTSFYEQYF
TGTGCCAGCTCACCCCCCGGGACTAGCTTCTACGAGCAGTACTTC
>TRBV28|-|-|TRBJ2-2
CASSSLGREGTGELFF
TGTGCCAGCAGTTCTTTAGGCAGGGAAGGGACCGGGGAGCTGTTTTTT
>TRBV6-6|-|-|TRBJ2-7
CASSYVGYEQYF
TGTGCCAGCAGTTACGTGGGCTACGAGCAGTACTTC
>TRBV7-9|TRBD1|-|TRBJ2-7
CASSRSGGEEQYF
TGTGCCAGCAGCCGGTCAGGGGGCGAAGAGCAGTACTTC
>TRBV9|TRBD1|-|TRBJ2-3
CASSTGGGLDTQYF
TGTGCCAGTTCCACAGGGGGAGGTTTAGATACGCAGTATTTT
>TRBV6-1|-|few|TRBJ2-7
CASSDRAFGGYEQYF
TGTGCCAGCAGTGACAGGGCCTTTGGCGGCTACGAGCAGTACTTC
>TRBV13|TRBD1|-|TRBJ2-2
CASSVGTGTGELFF
TGTGCCAGCAGCGTCGGGACAGGCACCGGGGAGCTGTTTTTT
>TRBV27|-|-|TRBJ1-4
CASSLSPFHRINEKLFF
TGTGCCAGCAGTTTATCCCCGTTTCATCGGATCAATGAAAAACTGTTTTTT
>TRBV4-1|TRBD1|-|TRBJ2-7
CASSQTGTGGGEQYF
TGCGCCAGCAGCCAAACCGGGACAGGGGGCGGGGAGCAGTACTTC
>TRBV2|TRBD2|once|TRBJ2-3
CASEAFTGTSGRTTDTQYF
TGTGCCAGCGAGGCGTTTACCGGGACTAGCGGGAGGACCACAGATACGCAGTATTTT
>TRBV7-9|TRBD2|once|TRBJ2-1
CASSPGLAGEGPYNEQFF
TGTGCCAGCAGCCCGGGACTAGCGGGAGAGGGCCCCTACAATGAGCAGTTCTTC
>TRBV4-1|TRBD1|few|TRBJ2-2
CASSQAGQGNTGELFF
TGCGCCAGCAGCCAAGCCGGACAGGGGAACACCGGGGAGCTGTTTTTT
>TRBV19|-|-|TRBJ2-1
CASSNPYNEQFF
TGTGCCAGTAGCAACCCCTACAATGAGCAGTTCTTC
>TRBV5-8|-|-|TRBJ1-5
CASSLRERGNQPQHF
TGTGCCAGCAGCTTGAGAGAGAGGGGTAATCAGCCCCAGCATTTT
>TRBV7-9|TRBD1|-|TRBJ2-5
CASSLRGQAKETQYF
TGTGCCAGCAGCTTGAGGGGACAGGCCAAAGAGACCCAGTACTTC
>TRBV30|-|-|TRBJ2-7
CAWSYSSSYEQYF
TGTGCCTGGAGTTACTCATCCTCCTACGAGCAGTACTTC
>TRBV27|-|-|TRBJ2-7
CASKLGLGSYEQYF
TGTGCCAGCAAACTAGGGCTAGGTTCCTACGAGCAGTACTTC
>TRBV27|TRBD2|-|TRBJ2-7
CASSLQREFYEQYF
TGTGCCAGCAGTTTACAGCGGGAGTTTTACGAGCAGTACTTC
>TRBV7-2|TRBD2|-|TRBJ2-1
CASSYPLGTISEQFF
TGTGCCAGCAGCTACCCACTAGGGACTATTTCTGAGCAGTTCTTC
>TRBV28|-|once|TRBJ2-7
CASSLYYQVDEQYF
TGTGCCAGCAGTTTATATTATCAGGTGGACGAGCAGTACTTC
>TRBV6-5|-|-|TRBJ1-4
CASSYNGGVEKLFF
TGTGCCAGCAGTTACAACGGAGGGGTCGAAAAACTGTTTTTT
>TRBV19|-|-|TRBJ1-1
CASTHDRLNTEAFF
TGTGCCAGTACCCATGACAGGCTAAACACTGAAGCTTTCTTT
>TRBV5-4|-|-|TRBJ2-1
CASSSSWDEQFF
TGTGCCAGCAGCTCTAGCTGGGATGAGCAGTTCTTC
>TRBV7-6|-|-|TRBJ2-7
CASSFIDNTYEQYF
TGTGCCAGCAGCTTCATTGACAACACCTACGAGCAGTACTTC
>TRBV4-3|TRBD1|-|TRBJ1-1
CASSQDRTGSNTEAFF
TGCGCCAGCAGCCAAGACCGGACAGGATCTAACACTGAAGCTTTCTTT